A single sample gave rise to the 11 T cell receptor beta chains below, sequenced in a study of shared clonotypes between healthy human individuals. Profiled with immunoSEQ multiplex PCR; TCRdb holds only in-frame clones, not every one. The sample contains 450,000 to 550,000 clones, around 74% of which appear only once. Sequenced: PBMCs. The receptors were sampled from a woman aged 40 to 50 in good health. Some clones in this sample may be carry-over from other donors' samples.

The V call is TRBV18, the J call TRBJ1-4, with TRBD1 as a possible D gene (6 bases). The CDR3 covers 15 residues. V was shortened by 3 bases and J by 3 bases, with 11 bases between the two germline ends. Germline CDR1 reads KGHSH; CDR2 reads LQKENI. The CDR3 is CASSPTGRANEKLFF. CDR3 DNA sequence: TGTGCCAGCTCACCCACAGGGAGGGCTAATGAAAAACTGTTTTTT.

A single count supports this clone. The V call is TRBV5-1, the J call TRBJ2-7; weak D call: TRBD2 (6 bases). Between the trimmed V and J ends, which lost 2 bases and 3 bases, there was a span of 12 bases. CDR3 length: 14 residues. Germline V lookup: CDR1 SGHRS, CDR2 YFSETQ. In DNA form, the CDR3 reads TGCGCCAGCAGCTTTGGAGGGAGAAACTACGAGCAGTACTTC. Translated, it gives CASSFGGRNYEQYF. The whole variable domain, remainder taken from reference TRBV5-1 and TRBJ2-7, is KAGVTQTPRYLIKTRGQQVTLSCSPISGHRSVSWYQQTPGQGLQFLFEYFSETQRNKGNFPGRFSGRQFSNSRSEMNVSTLELGDSALYLCASSFGGRNYEQYFGPGTRLTVT.

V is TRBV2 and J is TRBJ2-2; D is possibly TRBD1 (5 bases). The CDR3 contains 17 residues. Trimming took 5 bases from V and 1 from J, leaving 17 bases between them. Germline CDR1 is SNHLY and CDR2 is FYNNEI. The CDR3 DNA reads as TGTGCCAGCAGTTTGACAGCCGGCCCTTTGAACACCGGGGAGCTGTTTTTT. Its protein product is CASSLTAGPLNTGELFF.

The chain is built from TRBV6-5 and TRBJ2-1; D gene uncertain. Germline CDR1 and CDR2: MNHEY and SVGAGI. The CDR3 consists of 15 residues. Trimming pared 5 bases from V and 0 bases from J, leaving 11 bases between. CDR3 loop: CASSRTSSSYNEQFF. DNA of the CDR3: TGTGCCAGCAGTCGCACTTCCAGCTCCTACAATGAGCAGTTCTTC.

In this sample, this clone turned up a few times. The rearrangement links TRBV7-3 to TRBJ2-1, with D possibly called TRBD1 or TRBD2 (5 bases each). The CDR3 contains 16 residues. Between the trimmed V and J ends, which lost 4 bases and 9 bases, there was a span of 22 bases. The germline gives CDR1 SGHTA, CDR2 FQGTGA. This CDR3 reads CASSSTPPGPDREQFF. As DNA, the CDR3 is TGTGCCAGCAGCTCAACCCCTCCGGGACCCGATCGTGAGCAGTTCTTC.

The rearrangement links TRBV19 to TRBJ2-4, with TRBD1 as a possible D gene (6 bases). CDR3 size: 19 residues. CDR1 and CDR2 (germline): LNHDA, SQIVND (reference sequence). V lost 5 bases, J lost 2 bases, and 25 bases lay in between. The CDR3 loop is CASSRGRGQGRSPKNIQYF. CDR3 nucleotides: TGTGCCAGTAGTCGCGGACGGGGCCAGGGGAGATCCCCCAAAAACATTCAGTACTTC. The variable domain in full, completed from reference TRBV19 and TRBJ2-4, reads DGGITQSPKYLFRKEGQNVTLSCEQNLNHDAMYWYRQDPGQGLRLIYYSQIVNDFQKGDIAEGYSVSREKKESFPLTVTSAQKNPTAFYLCASSRGRGQGRSPKNIQYFGAGTRLSVL.

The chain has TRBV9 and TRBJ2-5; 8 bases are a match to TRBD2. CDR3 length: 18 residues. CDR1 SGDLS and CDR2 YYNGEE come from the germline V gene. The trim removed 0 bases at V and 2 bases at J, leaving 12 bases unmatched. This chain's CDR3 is CASSVGGSGSGVQETQYF. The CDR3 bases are TGTGCCAGCAGCGTAGGGGGGAGCGGGAGCGGGGTACAAGAGACCCAGTACTTC.

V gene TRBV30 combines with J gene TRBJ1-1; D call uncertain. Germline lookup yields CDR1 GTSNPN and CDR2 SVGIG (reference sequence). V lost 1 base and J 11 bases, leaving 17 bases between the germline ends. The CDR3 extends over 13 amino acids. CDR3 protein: CAWSAQSSMRAFF. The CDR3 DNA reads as TGTGCCTGGAGTGCCCAGTCGAGCATGAGGGCTTTCTTT.

The CDR3 sequence: CASSPIAVGWGNYGYTF. The CDR3, as DNA: TGTGCCAGCTCACCAATCGCTGTTGGGTGGGGCAACTATGGCTACACCTTC. This chain joins TRBV18 and TRBJ1-2, with D perhaps TRBD1 (5 bases). There are 17 residues in the CDR3. CDR1 is KGHSH, CDR2 LQKENI, per germline. V was trimmed by 2 bases and J by 2 bases, leaving 18 bases between them.

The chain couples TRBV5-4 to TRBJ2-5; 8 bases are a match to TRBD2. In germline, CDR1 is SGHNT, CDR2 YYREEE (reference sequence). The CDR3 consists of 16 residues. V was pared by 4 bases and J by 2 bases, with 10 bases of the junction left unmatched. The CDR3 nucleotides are TGTGCCAGCAGCCCTTCCGTTACGGGAGGGCAAGAGACCCAGTACTTC. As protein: CASSPSVTGGQETQYF.

CDR3: CASLRGLAVYNEQFF. CDR3 bases: TGTGCCAGCTTACGTGGACTAGCGGTTTACAATGAGCAGTTCTTC. The V gene is TRBV6-1, the J gene TRBJ2-1; 10 nucleotides match TRBD2. The CDR3 is 15 residues long. V shed 8 bases and J 4 bases; nucleotides not matched to a gene: 8. Germline values: CDR1 MNHNS, CDR2 SASEGT.